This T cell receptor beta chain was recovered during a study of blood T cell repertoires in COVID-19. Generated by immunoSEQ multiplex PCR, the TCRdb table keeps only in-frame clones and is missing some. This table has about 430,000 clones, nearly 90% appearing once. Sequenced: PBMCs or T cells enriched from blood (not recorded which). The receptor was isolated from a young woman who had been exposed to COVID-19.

The CDR3 coding sequence is TGTGCCAGCTCACTAGGGGCAACTAATGAAAAACTGTTTTTT. It codes for CASSLGATNEKLFF. V is TRBV18 and J is TRBJ1-4, with D maybe TRBD1 (5 bases). The CDR3 totals 14 residues. The V gene lost 4 bases and the J gene lost 0 bases, with 6 bases spanning the gap. Germline-derived CDR1 and CDR2 are KGHSH and LQKENI.